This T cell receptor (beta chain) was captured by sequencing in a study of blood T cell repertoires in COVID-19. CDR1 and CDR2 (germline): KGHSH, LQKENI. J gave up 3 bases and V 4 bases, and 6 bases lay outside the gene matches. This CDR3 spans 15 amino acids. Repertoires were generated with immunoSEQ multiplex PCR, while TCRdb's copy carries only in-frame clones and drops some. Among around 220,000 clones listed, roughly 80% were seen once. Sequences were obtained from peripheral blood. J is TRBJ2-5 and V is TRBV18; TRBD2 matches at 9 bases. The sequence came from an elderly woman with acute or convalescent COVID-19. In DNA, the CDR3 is TGTGCCAGCTCACGGACTAGCGAAGGTGAAGAGACCCAGTACTTC. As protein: CASSRTSEGEETQYF.